One sample yielded the 23 T cell receptor beta chains listed below, sequenced in a study of T-cell reconstitution after alpha-beta-depleted transplantation in children. Unique molecular identifiers were incorporated during preparation of the TCRbeta library. TCRdb called the PCR reads again in MiXCR, with one record for every CDR3 protein. The top ten clones hold about 28% of a sample with about 980,000 distinct CDR3 sequences, about 29% of them seen once. This specimen was PBMCs, mostly from graft donor cells, taken 360 days after TCRalphabeta/CD19-depleted stem cell transplant. Every receptor here comes from a boy younger than two who had a stem cell transplant for SCID, so the T cells may come from the graft donor.

The chain carries TRBV12-3 or TRBV12-4 and TRBJ1-2; 8 nucleotides agree with TRBD1. The CDR3 is 13 residues long. J lost 4 bases, V lost 6 bases, and 4 bases had no gene match. The CDR3 coding sequence is TGTGCCAGCAGACCCGGGACAGGCTATGGCTACACCTTC. This gives the protein CASRPGTGYGYTF.

This clonotype appeared a few times. The chain uses TRBV5-6 and TRBJ1-4, with unresolved D. The CDR3 totals 14 residues. Germline CDR1 reads SGHDT; CDR2 reads YYEEEE. The V gene lost 6 bases and the J gene lost 2 bases, with 11 bases spanning the gap. The CDR3 loop reads CASTSRLTNEKLFF. The CDR3 coding sequence is TGTGCCAGCACTTCCAGACTCACTAATGAAAAACTGTTTTTT. The full variable domain, completed using reference TRBV5-6 and TRBJ1-4, is DAGVTQSPTHLIKTRGQQVTLRCSPKSGHDTVSWYQQALGQGPQFIFQYYEEEERQRGNFPDRFSGHQFPNYSSELNVNALLLGDSALYLCASTSRLTNEKLFFGSGTQLSVL.

This clonotype turned up a few times. The gene calls are TRBV5-1 and TRBJ2-7; D might be TRBD1 (5 bases). The CDR3 extends over 15 amino acids. CDR1 and CDR2 (germline): SGHRS, YFSETQ. Trimming took 4 bases from V and 0 from J, leaving 14 bases between them. The CDR3 sequence: CASSRGRTSSYEQYF. The CDR3 bases are TGCGCCAGCAGCAGGGGCAGAACGAGCTCCTACGAGCAGTACTTC.

The chain couples TRBV7-3 to TRBJ2-2, with D perhaps TRBD1 or TRBD2 (7 bases each). The CDR3 extends over 14 amino acids. V dropped 4 bases and J dropped 5 bases, with 11 bases sitting between them. Germline V CDR1 and CDR2: SGHTA, FQGTGA. The CDR3 DNA reads TGTGCCAGCAGCTGGCAGGGGGGGACCGGGGAGCTGTTTTTT. It encodes CASSWQGGTGELFF.

The chain uses TRBV5-1 and TRBJ2-2; D not certain. Germline V CDR1 and CDR2: SGHRS, YFSETQ. V was cut by 5 bases and J by 3 bases, with 17 bases left in between. The CDR3 spans 16 residues. DNA of the CDR3: TGCGCCAGCAGTTTGCTCGTACGGGCGGACACCGGGGAGCTGTTTTTT. Translated, it gives CASSLLVRADTGELFF.

This clonotype was seen only a few times. This chain uses TRBV5-1 with TRBJ2-7; D gene unclear. V lost 1 base and J lost 4, with 21 bases in between. This CDR3 spans 17 amino acids. CDR1 is SGHRS, CDR2 YFSETQ, per germline. Written as DNA, the CDR3 is TGCGCCAGCAGCTTGAGCCCTACCACGCCGACCAGATACGAGCAGTACTTC. Translation gives CASSLSPTTPTRYEQYF.

In its sample, this clonotype was seen a few times. V and J are TRBV12-3 or TRBV12-4 and TRBJ1-2, with a weak D call TRBD1 (5 bases). Trimming cost V 10 bases and J 2 bases, with 17 bases left between them. CDR3 size: 14 residues. The CDR3 spells CAISAIRANYGYTF. The CDR3 DNA is TGTGCCATCAGCGCGATCAGGGCCAACTATGGCTACACCTTC.

This clonotype was seen a few times. The gene calls are TRBV12-3 or TRBV12-4 and TRBJ2-3, with 10 bases lining up with TRBD1. V lost 6 bases and J lost 1; bases outside the gene matches: 7. This CDR3 comprises 16 residues. This CDR3 is CASSDRDRGGTDTQYF. The DNA for the CDR3 is TGTGCCAGCAGCGACCGGGACAGGGGAGGCACAGATACGCAGTATTTT.

The chain uses TRBV9 and TRBJ1-1; TRBD1 might be the D (6 bases). From germline, CDR1 is SGDLS and CDR2 YYNGEE. The CDR3 totals 16 residues. Trimming stripped 0 bases from V and 1 base from J, with 13 bases between. CDR3 loop: CASSVATGQTNTEAFF. The CDR3 DNA follows: TGTGCCAGCAGCGTAGCCACAGGACAGACGAACACTGAAGCTTTCTTT.

Only a few counts were recorded for this clonotype. The CDR3 sequence: CASSVHRLDNEQFF. The CDR3 nucleotides are TGTGCCAGCAGCGTACACCGCCTAGACAATGAGCAGTTCTTC. The rearrangement joins TRBV9 to TRBJ2-1; D remains unclear. V lost 1 base and J lost 5, with 10 bases in between. Germline CDR1 SGDLS, CDR2 YYNGEE. This CDR3 contains 14 residues.

V usage is TRBV5-6 and J usage is TRBJ1-1; D gene ambiguous. Trimming pared 1 base from V and 4 bases from J, leaving 8 bases between. The V gene's germline CDR1 is SGHDT and CDR2 YYEEEE. CDR3 length: 13 amino acids. The CDR3 DNA sequence: TGTGCCAGCAGCTTGAAGGTATCCACTGAAGCTTTCTTT. This encodes CASSLKVSTEAFF.

The chain carries TRBV28 and TRBJ1-1, with D tentatively TRBD1 (6 bases). The CDR3 contains 17 residues. Germline-derived CDR1 and CDR2 are MDHEN and SYDVKM. Trimming took 4 bases from V and 1 from J, leaving 19 bases between them. The CDR3 protein is CASSSSGRGRGNTEAFF. CDR3 nucleotides: TGTGCCAGCAGTTCCTCGGGGAGGGGCAGGGGGAACACTGAAGCTTTCTTT.

There are a few counts of this clonotype. This chain uses TRBV12-5 with TRBJ1-1; D uncertain. Germline values: CDR1 LGHNT, CDR2 FRNRAP. This CDR3 comprises 14 residues. Trimming stripped 1 base from V and 4 bases from J, with 10 bases between. CDR3 DNA sequence: TGTGCTAGTGGTTTGGCAGACGCGCCCACTGAAGCTTTCTTT. Its translation: CASGLADAPTEAFF.

This clonotype has more than one count but fewer than ten. This chain links TRBV6-2 or TRBV6-3 with TRBJ2-1, with TRBD1 identical over 8 bases. CDR1 is MNHEY and CDR2 is SVGEGT in the germline V gene. J was trimmed by 1 base and V by 2 bases; bases with no gene match: 13. The CDR3 has 19 amino acids. As DNA, the CDR3 is TGTGCCAGCAGTTACAGGGGACAGGTCGACCGGACGTCCTACAATGAGCAGTTCTTC. Translation gives CASSYRGQVDRTSYNEQFF.

CDR3 coding DNA: TGTGCCAGCAGTCAAGGATGGGGGCATCAAGAGACCCAGTACTTC. It translates to CASSQGWGHQETQYF. This chain uses TRBV7-8 with TRBJ2-5; possible D gene TRBD1, 6 bases. Germline values: CDR1 SGHVS, CDR2 FQNEAQ. V was shortened by 6 bases and J by 2 bases, with 16 bases between the two germline ends. CDR3 length: 15 residues.

Concerning this clonotype: Sequence at one end of the junction differs from germline and may be a read error. The V call is TRBV2, the J call TRBJ2-3; D perhaps matches TRBD1 (6 bases). This CDR3 is 15 amino acids long. Germline-derived CDR1 and CDR2 are SNHLY and FYNNEI. The CDR3: CASTEARTGTDTQYF. The CDR3, as DNA: TGTGCCAGCACTGAAGCGAGGACAGGCACAGATACGCAGTATTTT.

A few counts support this clonotype. V gene TRBV20-1 combines with J gene TRBJ2-7; no firm D call. Trimming removed 2 bases at V and 2 bases at J, with 7 bases between. Germline V CDR1 and CDR2: DFQATT, SNEGSKA (reference sequence). This CDR3 region has 12 residues. As DNA, the CDR3 is TGCAGTGCTAGATACTCCACCTACGAGCAGTACTTC. This sequence encodes CSARYSTYEQYF.

The chain has TRBV3-1 and TRBJ2-1, with D uncertain. V lost 4 bases to trimming and J lost 9 bases, with 13 bases between them. Germline CDR1 LGHDT, CDR2 YNNKEL (reference sequence). The CDR3 consists of 13 residues. The CDR3 protein is CASSPRKNVEQFF. For the CDR3, the DNA is TGTGCCAGCAGCCCCCGGAAGAATGTTGAGCAGTTCTTC.

The chain carries TRBV20-1 and TRBJ1-1, with D possibly being TRBD1 (5 bases). Germline V gene sequence: CDR1 DFQATT, CDR2 SNEGSKA (reference sequence). CDR3 size: 13 residues. This CDR3 reads CSGRRALPTEAFF. CDR3 coding DNA: TGCAGCGGGCGCAGGGCGCTCCCCACTGAAGCTTTCTTT.

This clonotype appeared a few times. CDR3 residues: CSATEGQETQYF. In DNA, the CDR3 is TGCAGTGCCACGGAGGGCCAAGAGACCCAGTACTTC. The J gene is TRBJ2-5, the V gene TRBV20-1; possibly TRBD2 for D (6 bases). Germline CDR1 reads DFQATT; CDR2 reads SNEGSKA (reference sequence). The V end was cut by 6 bases, the J end by 1 base, with 9 bases between. This CDR3 is built from 12 residues.

This clonotype was recorded only once. J is TRBJ1-4 and V is TRBV3-1; 7 nucleotides line up with TRBD1. From germline, CDR1 is LGHDT and CDR2 YNNKEL (reference sequence). The V segment lost 8 bases and the J segment 11 bases; nucleotides outside the gene matches: 17. The CDR3 contains 15 residues. Here the CDR3 DNA reads TGTGCCAGCTGCCGGGGACAGACTAGCCCGAGCAAACTGTTTTTT. It specifies CASCRGQTSPSKLFF. The full variable domain, in which reference TRBV3-1 and TRBJ1-4 provide the parts outside the CDR3, is DTAVSQTPKYLVTQMGNDKSIKCEQNLGHDTMYWYKQDSKKFLKIMFSYNNKELIINETVPNRFSPKSPDKAHLNLHINSLELGDSAVYFCASCRGQTSPSKLFFGSGTQLSVL.

The gene calls are TRBV12-3 or TRBV12-4 and TRBJ2-1; the match to TRBD2 covers 13 bases. V lost 5 bases and J lost 7; bases outside the gene matches: 8. The CDR3 extends over 16 amino acids. The CDR3 DNA is TGTGCCAGCAGTACTAGCGGGGGGGCTGTTTTGAATGAGCAGTTCTTC. It translates to CASSTSGGAVLNEQFF.

In DNA, the CDR3 is TGTGCCAGCTCACCCCTAGGGACTAGCGGCCTCCAAGAGACCCAGTACTTC. This sequence encodes CASSPLGTSGLQETQYF. This sequence joins TRBV18 and TRBJ2-5, with 11 bases fitting TRBD2. Trimming cost V 3 bases and J 1 base; bases outside gene matches: 7. The CDR3 sequence is 17 residues long. The germline V gene has CDR1 KGHSH and CDR2 LQKENI.